One and the same sample provided the 25 T cell receptor beta chains below, sequenced in a study of shared clonotypes between healthy human individuals. The table came from immunoSEQ multiplex PCR; TCRdb's copy has only in-frame clones and leaves some out. The table has around 2.5 million clones, approximately 94% seen once. The sample taken for sequencing was naive CD4+ T cells from PBMCs. Documented subset: CD45RA+ positively selected. These receptors all stem from a man younger than 35 in good health. Some clones in this sample may be carry-over from other donors' samples.

This chain links TRBV30 with TRBJ2-1; possibly TRBD2 for D (5 bases). The germline V gene encodes CDR1 GTSNPN and CDR2 SVGIG (reference sequence). The CDR3 is 14 amino acids. V was trimmed by 2 bases and J by 7 bases, leaving 15 bases between them. DNA for the CDR3: TGTGCCTGGAGTCCGGTGTTTCCGGGGAATGAGCAGTTCTTC. Translated, it gives CAWSPVFPGNEQFF.

The chain uses TRBV15 and TRBJ2-7, with D perhaps matching TRBD1 or TRBD2 (5 bases each). The CDR3 length is 15 residues. Trimming pared 0 bases from V and 4 bases from J, leaving 13 bases between. Per germline, CDR1 LNHNV and CDR2 YYDKDF (reference sequence). CDR3 amino acids: CATSRETSGTYEQYF. The DNA for the CDR3 is TGTGCCACCAGCAGAGAGACGTCCGGGACGTACGAGCAGTACTTC. The variable domain in full, completed from reference TRBV15 and TRBJ2-7, reads DAMVIQNPRYQVTQFGKPVTLSCSQTLNHNVMYWYQQKSSQAPKLLFHYYDKDFNNEADTPDNFQSRRPNTSFCFLDIRSPGLGDTAMYLCATSRETSGTYEQYFGPGTRLTVT.

The rearrangement joins TRBV11-2 to TRBJ2-2; TRBD2 might be the D (5 bases). Germline lookup yields CDR1 SGHAT and CDR2 FQNNGV. The CDR3 totals 13 residues. Trimming took 0 bases from V and 9 from J, leaving 8 bases between them. Here the CDR3 DNA reads TGTGCCAGCAGCTTAGATCGGGGTCGGGAGCTGTTTTTT. Protein sequence: CASSLDRGRELFF.

The chain is built from TRBV28 and TRBJ2-7, with D possibly matching TRBD1 (5 bases). CDR3 length: 13 amino acids. Trimming took off 7 bases at V and 6 bases at J, with 16 bases between the two ends. Germline V gives CDR1 MDHEN, CDR2 SYDVKM. The chain's CDR3 is CASNSGSLSEQYF. The CDR3 DNA follows: TGTGCCAGCAATTCAGGGTCACTGTCCGAGCAGTACTTC.

The chain employs TRBV7-9 and TRBJ1-5, with D perhaps matching TRBD1 (5 bases). Germline lookup yields CDR1 SEHNR and CDR2 FQNEAQ (reference sequence). Trimming pared 1 base from V and 12 bases from J, leaving 10 bases between. The CDR3 is made up of 12 amino acids. The CDR3 nucleotides read TGTGCCAGCAGCTTAGAAGGGACGGTCCAGCATTTT. This encodes CASSLEGTVQHF.

The genes are TRBV28 and TRBJ1-5; D remains ambiguous. This CDR3 comprises 12 residues. Trimming left V 7 bases short and J 6 bases short, with 10 bases between. Germline V gene sequence: CDR1 MDHEN, CDR2 SYDVKM. The CDR3 is CASMEGGQPQHF. The CDR3 bases are TGTGCCAGCATGGAGGGAGGTCAGCCCCAGCATTTT.

The rearrangement links TRBV13 to TRBJ2-7; no clear D gene. The CDR3 sequence is 15 residues long. The V end was cut by 5 bases, the J end by 0 bases, with 14 bases between. From germline, CDR1 is PRHDT and CDR2 FYEKMQ (reference sequence). DNA of the CDR3: TGTGCCAGCAGCCCATCTCAAACTTCCTCCTACGAGCAGTACTTC. Translation gives CASSPSQTSSYEQYF.

V gene TRBV6-5 combines with J gene TRBJ2-5; tentatively, D is TRBD2 (6 bases). CDR3 length equals 16 residues. CDR1 and CDR2 from the germline V gene are MNHEY and SVGAGI. Trimming stripped 0 bases from V and 6 bases from J, with 17 bases between. DNA for the CDR3: TGTGCCAGCAGTTACTCCCAGGGCGTAGCGGCAAAGACCCAGTACTTC. Its translation: CASSYSQGVAAKTQYF.

The chain links TRBV5-4 to TRBJ2-1; D perhaps matches TRBD2 (5 bases). The CDR3 has 13 amino acids. The V gene lost 4 bases and the J gene lost 7 bases, with 12 bases spanning the gap. CDR1 is SGHNT, CDR2 YYREEE, per germline (reference sequence). In DNA, the CDR3 is TGTGCCAGCAGCCCCCGTCGGGGAAATGAGCAGTTCTTC. This translates into CASSPRRGNEQFF.

The chain joins TRBV19 to TRBJ2-2, with D perhaps matching TRBD1 or TRBD2 (5 bases each). The germline CDR1 and CDR2 sequences are LNHDA and SQIVND (reference sequence). CDR3 size: 15 residues. V dropped 7 bases and J dropped 4 bases, with 16 bases sitting between them. The CDR3 sequence: CASNSRGSFTGELFF. CDR3 DNA: TGTGCCAGTAACTCACGGGGCTCCTTCACCGGGGAGCTGTTTTTT.

The CDR3 DNA reads as TGTGCCTGGAGTGCCCGGGGAGGGACGGGCTACACCTTC. Translating it yields CAWSARGGTGYTF. V is TRBV30 and J is TRBJ1-2; tentative D call: TRBD1 (5 bases). In germline, CDR1 is GTSNPN, CDR2 SVGIG (reference sequence). The CDR3 totals 13 residues. Trimming removed 1 base at V and 8 bases at J, with 14 bases between.

The chain joins TRBV5-1 to TRBJ2-7; D is unclear. V lost 4 bases and J lost 5, with 16 bases in between. The CDR3 sequence is 14 residues long. Per the germline V gene, CDR1 is SGHRS and CDR2 is YFSETQ. This CDR3 reads CASSPGYARDEQYF. The DNA of the CDR3 is TGCGCCAGCAGCCCCGGTTACGCAAGGGACGAGCAGTACTTC.

This chain uses TRBV15 with TRBJ2-7; D may correspond to TRBD1 or TRBD2 (5 bases each). In germline, CDR1 is LNHNV, CDR2 YYDKDF (reference sequence). The CDR3 is 13 amino acids. Trimming cost V 8 bases and J 2 bases, with 13 bases left between them. The CDR3 spells CATALGRTYEQYF. CDR3 nucleotide sequence: TGTGCCACCGCGCTGGGACGGACCTACGAGCAGTACTTC.

The CDR3 nucleotides are TGTGCCAGCAGTCCGGGGTGGGCAGGGGGATCCTACGAGCAGTACTTC. As protein: CASSPGWAGGSYEQYF. This chain links TRBV27 with TRBJ2-7, with 7 bases lining up with TRBD1. The CDR3 has 16 residues. Trimming at V came to 5 bases and at J to 1 base, leaving 11 bases not matched to a gene. In germline, CDR1 is MNHEY, CDR2 SMNVEV (reference sequence).

The V and J genes are TRBV27 and TRBJ2-3; D gene uncertain. Trimming removed 4 bases from V and 2 bases from J, with 13 bases in between. Germline V gene sequence: CDR1 MNHEY, CDR2 SMNVEV (reference sequence). The CDR3 covers 15 residues. CDR3 loop: CASSSGQFLTDTQYF. For the CDR3, the DNA is TGTGCCAGCAGTTCTGGGCAGTTCCTCACAGATACGCAGTATTTT.

The V gene is TRBV5-4, the J gene TRBJ2-1; D may be TRBD1 (6 bases). In germline, CDR1 is SGHNT, CDR2 YYREEE (reference sequence). Trimming left V 5 bases short and J 2 bases short, with 11 bases between. CDR3 length: 14 residues. CDR3 nucleotides: TGTGCCAGCAGTTACAGGGCTACCTACAATGAGCAGTTCTTC. Its translation is CASSYRATYNEQFF.

CDR3: CASSPNPRPIVVVTEAFF. The DNA for the CDR3 is TGTGCCAGCAGCCCGAACCCCAGGCCGATCGTAGTAGTCACTGAAGCTTTCTTT. The rearrangement joins TRBV21-1 to TRBJ1-1; the table's D gene call, TRBD1, was not cross checked with the DNA. TRBV21-1 corresponds to a pseudogene. The CDR3 has 18 amino acids.

In this sample, this clone turned up a few times. The chain joins TRBV5-6 to TRBJ2-1; D uncertain. CDR3 length: 16 residues. Deletions cut 0 bases from V and 4 bases from J, with 14 bases between. Germline V lookup: CDR1 SGHDT, CDR2 YYEEEE. DNA for the CDR3: TGTGCCAGCAGCTTGGCCTTAAGCACAGATTACAATGAGCAGTTCTTC. Amino acid sequence: CASSLALSTDYNEQFF.

The chain has TRBV29-1 and TRBJ1-2; D is unclear. V was clipped by 4 bases and J by 2 bases, with 8 bases between them. The germline gives CDR1 SQVTM, CDR2 ANQGSEA. This CDR3 contains 12 residues. This CDR3 reads CSVVRENYGYTF. The CDR3 region has the DNA TGCAGCGTTGTTAGGGAGAACTATGGCTACACCTTC. Variable domain in full (rest from reference TRBV29-1 and TRBJ1-2): SAVISQKPSRDICQRGTSLTIQCQVDSQVTMMFWYRQQPGQSLTLIATANQGSEATYESGFVIDKFPISRPNLTFSTLTVSNMSPEDSSIYLCSVVRENYGYTFGSGTRLTVV.

This chain links TRBV6-6 with TRBJ1-1, with 8 bases matching TRBD1. The germline gives CDR1 MNHNY, CDR2 SVGAGI (reference sequence). This CDR3 contains 11 residues. J was trimmed by 11 bases and V by 6 bases; bases with no gene match: 5. The CDR3 DNA follows: TGTGCCAGCAGGCAGAGGGACAGGGCTTTCTTT. It codes for CASRQRDRAFF.

This clone was counted a single time. The chain combines TRBV10-3 with TRBJ2-2; 7 bases are shared with TRBD2. Per the germline V gene, CDR1 is ENHRY and CDR2 is SYGVKD. The CDR3 contains 13 residues. J was trimmed by 6 bases and V by 3 bases; bases with no gene match: 1. The CDR3 bases are TGTGCCATCAGTGATGGGGGGGCCGGGGAGCTGTTTTTT. Its protein product is CAISDGGAGELFF.

V and J are TRBV28 and TRBJ1-2; 7 positions match TRBD1. Per germline, CDR1 MDHEN and CDR2 SYDVKM. V shed 6 bases, J shed 0 bases, and the junction held 13 bases outside the gene matches. This CDR3 has 17 residues. The CDR3 region is CASRRNNDRVANYGYTF. DNA of the CDR3: TGTGCCAGCAGACGAAATAATGACAGGGTAGCTAACTATGGCTACACCTTC.

Notes on this clone: This same CDR3 is encoded by further DNA sequences in the sample. V usage is TRBV19 and J usage is TRBJ2-6; no firm D call. Germline loops: CDR1 LNHDA, CDR2 SQIVND (reference sequence). This CDR3 has 13 amino acids. The V end lost 3 bases, the J end lost 3 bases, and 3 bases lay between the germline ends. The CDR3 bases are TGTGCCAGTAGTATCGGTGGGGCCAACGTCCTGACTTTC. This codes for CASSIGGANVLTF.

The V call is TRBV5-1, the J call TRBJ2-5; either TRBD1 or TRBD2 may fit D (5 bases each). CDR1 is SGHRS, CDR2 YFSETQ, per germline. The CDR3 loop spans 14 amino acids. The V gene lost 4 bases and the J gene lost 4 bases, with 14 bases spanning the gap. CDR3 protein: CASSVGTAAETQYF. The CDR3 DNA sequence: TGCGCCAGCAGCGTCGGGACCGCGGCAGAGACCCAGTACTTC.

This chain joins TRBV6-1 and TRBJ2-7; TRBD1 might be the D (5 bases). V shed 4 bases and J shed 3 bases, with 10 bases lying between them. The CDR3 is made up of 13 amino acids. Per germline, CDR1 MNHNS and CDR2 SASEGT. CDR3 in amino acids: CASSVRQFYEQYF. Written as DNA, the CDR3 is TGTGCCAGCAGTGTTAGACAGTTCTACGAGCAGTACTTC.